Below are 25 T cell receptor beta chains sequenced from a single sample in a study of CD8 T cells in ankylosing spondylitis. Each CDR3 protein gets one entry after TCRdb re-called the 5' RACE reads with MiXCR. The top ten clones hold roughly 1.1% of a sample with around 340,000 distinct CDR3 sequences, roughly 14% of them seen once. Source material: blood, either unsorted or a sorted T cell fraction (not recorded which). Receptors were obtained from a male donor with ankylosing spondylitis or in good health (not recorded which).

This clonotype has only a few counts. This sequence joins TRBV9 and TRBJ1-1, with D perhaps matching TRBD1 (6 bases). Trimming left V 0 bases short and J 3 bases short, with 15 bases between. Germline-derived CDR1 and CDR2 are SGDLS and YYNGEE. The CDR3 spans 16 residues. The CDR3 DNA reads as TGTGCCAGCAGCGTAGCTACGGGGGGCACGTACACTGAAGCTTTCTTT. It translates to CASSVATGGTYTEAFF. The variable domain in full, with the rest retrieved from reference TRBV9 and TRBJ1-1, is DSGVTQTPKHLITATGQRVTLRCSPRSGDLSVYWYQQSLDQGLQFLIQYYNGEERAKGNILERFSAQQFPDLHSELNLSSLELGDSALYFCASSVATGGTYTEAFFGQGTRLTVV.

There are a few counts of this clonotype. The V and J genes are TRBV27 and TRBJ2-3; no clear D. The CDR3 loop spans 13 amino acids. The V end was cut by 6 bases, the J end by 1 base, with 8 bases between. Germline V CDR1 and CDR2: MNHEY, SMNVEV (reference sequence). The CDR3 here is CASRTTRTDTQYF. In nucleotides, the CDR3 is TGTGCCAGCAGGACGACTCGCACAGATACGCAGTATTTT.

This clonotype was observed a few times. As DNA, the CDR3 is TGTGCCAGCAGCCAGAGAGGGGATACGCAGTATTTT. This sequence encodes CASSQRGDTQYF. The rearrangement links TRBV27 to TRBJ2-3; possibly TRBD2 for D (5 bases). The CDR3 is 12 residues long. The V and J ends lost 6 bases and 6 bases respectively, with 10 bases between them. Germline lookup yields CDR1 MNHEY and CDR2 SMNVEV (reference sequence).

This clonotype was seen only a few times. The rearrangement joins TRBV5-1 to TRBJ2-3, with D maybe TRBD2 (5 bases). CDR3 length: 13 amino acids. Germline CDR1 is SGHRS and CDR2 is YFSETQ. Trimming took off 2 bases at V and 7 bases at J, with 11 bases between the two ends. DNA of the CDR3: TGCGCCAGCAGCTTAGGGAGTCTAAATACGCAGTATTTT. It yields the protein CASSLGSLNTQYF.

This clonotype was detected many times. This chain joins TRBV4-1 and TRBJ1-2, with no clear D. The ends were cut back, 1 base at V and 9 bases at J, with 12 bases in the middle. This CDR3 is built from 13 residues. The germline V gene has CDR1 MGHRA and CDR2 YSYEKL. This CDR3 is CASSQGDMLRYTF. The CDR3 DNA reads TGCGCCAGCAGCCAAGGTGACATGCTTCGCTACACCTTC.

This clonotype was counted ten times or more. The chain uses TRBV12-3 or TRBV12-4 and TRBJ2-1, with 7 bases lining up with TRBD2. J was trimmed by 0 bases and V by 4 bases; bases with no gene match: 9. The CDR3 is 17 amino acids. CDR3 protein: CASSYRLAEPSYNEQFF. Here the CDR3 DNA reads TGTGCCAGCAGTTACAGGCTAGCGGAGCCCTCCTACAATGAGCAGTTCTTC.

The chain joins TRBV12-3 or TRBV12-4 to TRBJ2-7; 10 bases match TRBD2. This CDR3 is 15 amino acids long. The ends lost 3 bases at V and 1 base at J; junction bases unmatched: 3. CDR3 residues: CASSLGLAFSYEQYF. In nucleotides, the CDR3 is TGTGCCAGCAGTTTGGGACTAGCGTTTTCCTACGAGCAGTACTTC.

This clonotype was detected ten times or more. The rearrangement links TRBV29-1 to TRBJ1-2, with D possibly matching TRBD1 (6 bases). This CDR3 contains 14 residues. Germline assignment: CDR1 SQVTM and CDR2 ANQGSEA. V dropped 3 bases and J dropped 6 bases, with 17 bases sitting between them. The chain's CDR3 is CSVDPRGSGDGYTF. The CDR3 coding sequence is TGCAGCGTTGATCCCAGGGGTTCAGGGGATGGCTACACCTTC.

CDR3 in DNA: TGCGCCAGCAGCTTGGCACCAAGCACAGATACGCAGTATTTT. It specifies CASSLAPSTDTQYF. V and J are TRBV5-1 and TRBJ2-3, with unresolved D. This CDR3 spans 14 amino acids. The V end lost 0 bases, the J end lost 0 bases, and 5 bases lay between the germline ends. CDR1 is SGHRS, CDR2 YFSETQ, per germline.

The chain employs TRBV9 and TRBJ2-1, with unresolved D. V was clipped by 3 bases and J by 7 bases, with 14 bases between them. The CDR3 contains 14 residues. Germline loops: CDR1 SGDLS, CDR2 YYNGEE. The CDR3 DNA reads as TGTGCCAGCAGCGCTTTAGAGAGGCGGAATGAGCAGTTCTTC. Translated: CASSALERRNEQFF. Based on the CDR3 plus reference TRBV9 and TRBJ2-1, the full variable domain is DSGVTQTPKHLITATGQRVTLRCSPRSGDLSVYWYQQSLDQGLQFLIQYYNGEERAKGNILERFSAQQFPDLHSELNLSSLELGDSALYFCASSALERRNEQFFGPGTRLTVL.

The rearrangement uses TRBV10-2 and TRBJ2-4; 10 bases map to TRBD1. V shed 6 bases, J shed 1 base, and the junction held 6 bases outside the gene matches. CDR1 is WSHSY and CDR2 is SAAADI in the germline V gene. The CDR3 length is 16 residues. The CDR3 nucleotides are TGCGCCAGCAGCGAAATGGGACAGGGGGCCAAAAACATTCAGTACTTC. Its translation is CASSEMGQGAKNIQYF.

The chain has TRBV6-2 or TRBV6-3 and TRBJ2-1, with 15 bases that match TRBD2. In germline, CDR1 is MNHEY, CDR2 SVGEGT. This CDR3 is 17 amino acids long. Trimming removed 6 bases from V and 7 bases from J; junction bases left unmatched: 10. The CDR3 loop is CASSSVGLAGGKNEQFF. The DNA of the CDR3 is TGTGCCAGCAGCTCGGTGGGACTAGCGGGAGGTAAGAATGAGCAGTTCTTC.

This clonotype was found a few times. The chain carries TRBV6-1 and TRBJ2-1; 7 bases line up with TRBD2. J lost 2 bases, V lost 8 bases, and 3 bases had no gene match. The CDR3 loop spans 13 amino acids. The germline V gene encodes CDR1 MNHNS and CDR2 SASEGT. This chain's CDR3 is CASGLAAYNEQFF. In DNA form, the CDR3 reads TGTGCCAGCGGGCTAGCGGCCTACAATGAGCAGTTCTTC.

The table lists this clonotype with a few counts. DNA of the CDR3: TGTGCCAGCAGTCAGGCGCTATACACCGGGGAGCTGTTTTTT. Residues: CASSQALYTGELFF. This chain links TRBV2 with TRBJ2-2; D is unresolved. The germline CDR1 and CDR2 sequences are SNHLY and FYNNEI. The CDR3 has 14 residues. V lost 5 bases and J 3 bases, leaving 10 bases between the germline ends.

This clonotype was seen only a few times. The chain employs TRBV3-1 and TRBJ2-2; no definite D call. Germline V CDR1 and CDR2: LGHDT, YNNKEL (reference sequence). V shed 0 bases and J shed 6 bases, with 5 bases lying between them. The CDR3 runs 13 residues. CDR3 coding DNA: TGTGCCAGCAGCCAAGAATCACCCGGGGAGCTGTTTTTT. It encodes CASSQESPGELFF.

This clonotype was detected only a few times. V usage is TRBV12-3 or TRBV12-4 and J usage is TRBJ2-5, with TRBD2 identical over 12 bases. This CDR3 comprises 14 residues. V lost 5 bases and J lost 4; bases outside the gene matches: 2. For the CDR3, the DNA is TGTGCCAGCAGTGGACTAGCGGGACGAGAGACCCAGTACTTC. This translates into CASSGLAGRETQYF.

This clonotype was picked up a small number of times. J is TRBJ1-1 and V is TRBV6-5; D not resolved. The CDR3 spans 15 residues. Per the germline V gene, CDR1 is MNHEY and CDR2 is SVGAGI. Deletions cut 0 bases from V and 5 bases from J, with 13 bases between. CDR3 region: CASSYSQRVITEAFF. Written as DNA, the CDR3 is TGTGCCAGCAGTTACTCTCAGAGGGTAATTACTGAAGCTTTCTTT.

The chain is built from TRBV19 and TRBJ2-1, with 10 positions matching TRBD2. V was pared by 3 bases and J by 6 bases, with 8 bases of the junction left unmatched. Per germline, CDR1 LNHDA and CDR2 SQIVND (reference sequence). CDR3 length: 16 amino acids. The CDR3 protein is CASSMIAGGSTNEQFF. CDR3 nucleotides: TGTGCCAGTAGTATGATAGCGGGAGGTTCGACCAATGAGCAGTTCTTC.

This clonotype was observed a handful of times. This sequence joins TRBV24-1 and TRBJ2-5, with 7 positions matching TRBD1. The V gene's germline CDR1 is KGHDR and CDR2 SFDVKD. Trimming removed 6 bases from V and 5 bases from J; junction bases left unmatched: 5. This CDR3 comprises 13 residues. The CDR3 coding sequence is TGTGCCACCAGTCTGACAGGGAGTGAGACCCAGTACTTC. Its protein is CATSLTGSETQYF.

This clonotype was found a few times. The V and J genes are TRBV5-1 and TRBJ1-1, with a weak D call TRBD1 (6 bases). V was clipped by 2 bases and J by 3 bases, with 14 bases between them. The CDR3 extends over 15 amino acids. Germline V lookup: CDR1 SGHRS, CDR2 YFSETQ. The CDR3 DNA sequence: TGCGCCAGCAGCTTATCCAGGGGCTCGGACACTGAAGCTTTCTTT. Amino acids: CASSLSRGSDTEAFF. Full variable domain (missing parts from reference TRBV5-1 and TRBJ1-1): KAGVTQTPRYLIKTRGQQVTLSCSPISGHRSVSWYQQTPGQGLQFLFEYFSETQRNKGNFPGRFSGRQFSNSRSEMNVSTLELGDSALYLCASSLSRGSDTEAFFGQGTRLTVV.

The V call is TRBV6-2 or TRBV6-3, the J call TRBJ2-1; 8 bases fit TRBD2. Unmatched junction bases numbered 7, after V lost 5 bases and J lost 1 base. The germline gives CDR1 MNHEY, CDR2 SVGEGT. The CDR3 sequence is 16 residues long. CDR3 sequence (DNA): TGTGCCAGCAGTCCTGGACTAGCAGTATCCTACAATGAGCAGTTCTTC. Translated: CASSPGLAVSYNEQFF.

The chain employs TRBV5-6 and TRBJ1-2; D not resolved. CDR3 size: 12 residues. The V gene's germline CDR1 is SGHDT and CDR2 YYEEEE. Trimming cost V 4 bases and J 4 bases, with 8 bases left between them. The CDR3 protein is CASSRESYGYTF. The CDR3 nucleotides are TGTGCCAGCAGCAGGGAATCCTATGGCTACACCTTC.

This clonotype occurred a few times. The rearrangement links TRBV11-3 to TRBJ2-1; D is unclear. The V end lost 8 bases, the J end lost 0 bases, and 8 bases lay between the germline ends. The CDR3 has 13 residues. Germline CDR1 SGHNT, CDR2 YENEEA. CDR3 sequence reads: CASGAASYNEQFF. For the CDR3, the DNA is TGTGCCAGCGGCGCGGCCTCCTACAATGAGCAGTTCTTC.

This clonotype was detected a few times. CDR3 coding DNA: TGTGCCAGCAGTGAGCTAGCGGGGGGACGCACAGATACGCAGTATTTT. Its translation: CASSELAGGRTDTQYF. The chain combines TRBV2 with TRBJ2-3; 11 nucleotides line up with TRBD2. V trimming: 3 bases; J trimming: 1 base; junction bases outside the gene matches: 3. The CDR3 totals 16 residues. Germline CDR1 is SNHLY and CDR2 is FYNNEI.

This clonotype has just a few counts. The rearrangement links TRBV3-1 to TRBJ2-4, with a weak D call TRBD1 (5 bases). The CDR3 is 15 residues long. Germline CDR1 LGHDT, CDR2 YNNKEL (reference sequence). Trimming stripped 0 bases from V and 0 bases from J, with 6 bases between. In DNA, the CDR3 is TGTGCCAGCAGCCAAGAGGGGCTAGCCAAAAACATTCAGTACTTC. Its protein product is CASSQEGLAKNIQYF. Full variable domain (missing parts from reference TRBV3-1 and TRBJ2-4): DTAVSQTPKYLVTQMGNDKSIKCEQNLGHDTMYWYKQDSKKFLKIMFSYNNKELIINETVPNRFSPKSPDKAHLNLHINSLELGDSAVYFCASSQEGLAKNIQYFGAGTRLSVL.